This record covers a single T cell receptor (beta chain). As yet, its antigen is unknown. The CDR3 has 14 residues. Germline V gene data show CDR1 as MGHDK and CDR2 as SYGVNS. V was clipped by 3 bases and J by 3 bases; unmatched bases: 5. They ran version v3.0 of the immunoSEQ assay at survey level. The protocol was immunoSEQ multiplex PCR, while the TCRdb copy is restricted to in-frame clones and leaves out a portion. The data hold about 17,000 clones, with roughly 91% observed a single time. This specimen belongs to a study of long-term antiretroviral therapy in people with HIV. Whole-study findings and limits: Post-ART, diversity grew, though it stayed under transplant donor control levels.

Each donor had at least one pre-ART and at least two post-ART PBMC samples. The sequencing here drew on unsorted PBMCs, taken 0.3 years after starting antiretroviral therapy. J is TRBJ2-7 and V is TRBV25-1; 7 bases match TRBD1. The sequence came from a man in his sixties with HIV. CDR3 sequence: CASSDMGQYYEQYF. In nucleotides, the CDR3 is TGTGCCAGCAGTGACATGGGACAGTACTACGAGCAGTACTTC.